Shown below are 14 T cell receptor beta chains from a single sample sequenced in a study of T cells in women clearing cervical HPV infection. Here immunoSEQ multiplex PCR was the method, and the copy in TCRdb shows in-frame clones only, minus some. Its clone listing holds approximately 28,000 clones. The material sequenced was blood buffy coat. These receptors all come from a woman between 18 and 75 years old with a cervical HPV16 infection that either progressed to CIN3+ or cleared (not recorded which).

This CDR3 is CASSLYPPSYEAFF. The CDR3 bases that were read are TGCGCCAGCAGCTTGTATCCCCCCTCCTACGAG. V gene TRBV5-1 combines with J gene TRBJ1-1, with D uncertain. The read ends 3 residues shy of where the CDR3 ends; the end is completed using the germline J gene. The V gene's germline CDR1 is SGHRS and CDR2 YFSETQ. The CDR3 consists of 14 residues.

As for this clone: The read falls 3 residues short of the CDR3 end, and the missing part is taken from the germline J gene. This rearrangement joins TRBV7-9 to TRBJ2-2, with 7 bases fitting TRBD2. In germline, CDR1 is SEHNR, CDR2 FQNEAQ (reference sequence). V lost 5 bases, J lost 2 bases, and 5 bases stayed unmatched. This CDR3 comprises 15 residues. The CDR3 sequence is CASSPSGLNTGELFF. CDR3 bases read: TGTGCCAGCAGCCCTAGCGGTCTCAACACCGGGGAG.

With respect to this clone: The CDR3 goes on 3 residues after the read ends, and that part is filled in from the germline J gene. The chain has TRBV12-3 or TRBV12-4 and TRBJ2-7; D is ambiguous. This CDR3 contains 13 residues. Between the trimmed V and J ends, which lost 0 bases and 2 bases, there was a span of 5 bases. Partial CDR3 DNA: TGTGCCAGCAGTTTAGCCCAGACCTACGAG. Its translation is CASSLAQTYE. The whole CDR3 reads CASSLAQTYEQYF.

About this clone: At one of its ends the junction is not consistent with the germline gene, which may arise from a read error. The read ends 3 residues before the CDR3 terminus; that terminus is restored from the germline J gene. The rearrangement uses TRBV6-4 and TRBJ1-5, with TRBD1 identical over 9 bases. CDR1 and CDR2 from the germline V gene are MRHNA and SNTAGT. The CDR3 contains 13 residues. The sequenced CDR3 bases are TGTGCCCGCAGACAGGGGGGCAATCAGCCC. The encoded protein is CARRQGGNQP. The whole CDR3 reads CARRQGGNQPQHF.

On this clone itself: The read gets to within 3 residues of the CDR3 end, and the germline J gene fills in the rest. The J gene is TRBJ2-3, the V gene TRBV29-1; a weak D match, TRBD1 (5 bases). The CDR3 has 13 residues. Germline values: CDR1 SQVTM, CDR2 ANQGSEA. Trimming left V 5 bases short and J 3 bases short, with 12 bases between. CDR3 DNA (partial): TGCAGCGTTAAACAGGCGTTGACAGATACG. Amino acids: CSVKQALTDT. The complete CDR3 reads CSVKQALTDTQYF.

Concerning this clone: The observed sequence ends 3 residues before the CDR3 terminus, with the missing tail filled in from the germline J gene. The V and J genes are TRBV7-8 and TRBJ2-1; the match to TRBD2 covers 9 bases. The CDR3 loop spans 17 amino acids. The J segment lost 6 bases and the V segment lost 5 bases, leaving 14 bases of the junction unmatched. Germline V gene data show CDR1 as SGHVS and CDR2 as FQNEAQ. The CDR3 loop reads CASSLLVGAGGPNEQFF. Partial CDR3 DNA: TGTGCCAGCAGCCTACTGGTCGGCGCGGGGGGGCCCAATGAG.

The CDR3 region is CASSPPYRREGRYNEQFF. The sequenced part of the CDR3 DNA is TGTGCCAGCTCACCCCCGTATAGGCGGGAGGGCCGGTACAATGAG. This chain connects TRBV18 to TRBJ2-1; 9 nucleotides agree with TRBD2. The read is 3 residues too short to cover the CDR3 end, so that end is filled in from the germline J gene. The CDR3 is 18 amino acids. Germline V CDR1 and CDR2: KGHSH, LQKENI. Trimming cost V 3 bases and J 4 bases; bases outside gene matches: 13.

This clone is deemed medium-sized by its frequency. From the germline J gene comes the end of the CDR3, since the read stops 3 residues before it. The gene calls are TRBV2 and TRBJ1-5; D may be TRBD1 (5 bases). The germline CDR1 and CDR2 sequences are SNHLY and FYNNEI. The CDR3 is made up of 15 amino acids. The ends were cut back, 6 bases at V and 1 base at J, with 13 bases in the middle. CDR3 sequence: CASRQGHSSNQPQHF. CDR3 bases read: TGTGCCAGCAGGCAAGGACATTCGAGCAATCAGCCC. The full variable domain, rest sourced from reference TRBV2 and TRBJ1-5, is EPEVTQTPSHQVTQMGQEVILRCVPISNHLYFYWYRQILGQKVEFLVSFYNNEISEKSEIFDDQFSVERPDGSNFTLKIRSTKLEDSAMYFCASRQGHSSNQPQHFGDGTRLSIL.

As for this clone: The observed sequence ends 3 residues before the CDR3 terminus, with the missing tail filled in from the germline J gene. The V gene is TRBV20-1, the J gene TRBJ2-2; 7 bases are shared with TRBD2. CDR1 and CDR2 (germline): DFQATT, SNEGSKA (reference sequence). With V trimmed by 3 bases and J by 1 base, 8 bases remained unmatched. This CDR3 is built from 16 residues. CDR3 sequence reads: CSARDQLAMNTGELFF. The part of the CDR3 DNA that was read is TGCAGTGCTAGGGATCAACTAGCGATGAACACCGGGGAG.

On this clone itself: The CDR3 extends 3 residues past the end of the read, so its final part is completed from the germline J gene. The rearrangement uses TRBV15 and TRBJ2-5; TRBD1 is a possible D gene (5 bases). Germline CDR1 is LNHNV and CDR2 is YYDKDF (reference sequence). The CDR3 extends over 13 amino acids. Trimming cost V 4 bases and J 5 bases, with 11 bases left between them. The sequenced part of the CDR3 DNA is TGTGCCACCAGCAAGACAGCCGGGGAGACC. Encoded protein: CATSKTAGET. The CDR3 in full is CATSKTAGETQYF.

Comments on this clone: The read gets to within 3 residues of the CDR3 end, and the germline J gene fills in the rest. V gene TRBV2 combines with J gene TRBJ2-5; a weak D match, TRBD1 (5 bases). Trimming took 9 bases from V and 5 from J, leaving 13 bases between them. There are 12 residues in the CDR3. CDR1 is SNHLY and CDR2 is FYNNEI in the germline V gene. The CDR3 bases that were read are TGTGCCAGAAGACAGAGCCAGGAGACC. Its protein product is CARRQSQET. The entire CDR3 sequence reads CARRQSQETQYF.

As to this clone: The CDR3 goes on 3 residues after the read ends, and that part is filled in from the germline J gene. The rearrangement uses TRBV7-9 and TRBJ2-3; weak D call: TRBD1 (5 bases). Germline values: CDR1 SEHNR, CDR2 FQNEAQ (reference sequence). The CDR3 loop spans 15 amino acids. Trimming cost V 1 base and J 1 base, with 9 bases left between them. The CDR3 spells CASSLGTPRTDTQYF. CDR3 DNA, as far as it was read: TGTGCCAGCAGCTTAGGGACACCACGCACAGATACG.

A note on this clone: Read sequence stops 3 residues before the CDR3 end, and the germline J gene provides the missing end. This chain links TRBV2 with TRBJ2-5; 7 bases align to TRBD1. V lost 6 bases to trimming and J lost 2 bases; unmatched junction nucleotides: 3. The CDR3 is 13 amino acids. CDR1 is SNHLY, CDR2 FYNNEI, per germline. The DNA read from the CDR3 is TGTGCCAGCAGACCGGGACAGCAAGAGACC. It specifies CASRPGQQET. The entire CDR3 protein is CASRPGQQETQYF.

Turning to this clone: The CDR3 end lies 3 residues beyond the end of the read and is filled in from the germline J gene. The chain employs TRBV4-1 and TRBJ2-3; 8 nucleotides align to TRBD1. This CDR3 contains 14 residues. With 7 bases clipped from V and 1 base from J, the junction kept 4 bases outside the gene matches. CDR1 and CDR2 (germline): MGHRA, YSYEKL. The CDR3 sequence is CASKEDRGTDTQYF. Partial CDR3 DNA: TGCGCCAGCAAGGAGGACAGGGGCACAGATACG.